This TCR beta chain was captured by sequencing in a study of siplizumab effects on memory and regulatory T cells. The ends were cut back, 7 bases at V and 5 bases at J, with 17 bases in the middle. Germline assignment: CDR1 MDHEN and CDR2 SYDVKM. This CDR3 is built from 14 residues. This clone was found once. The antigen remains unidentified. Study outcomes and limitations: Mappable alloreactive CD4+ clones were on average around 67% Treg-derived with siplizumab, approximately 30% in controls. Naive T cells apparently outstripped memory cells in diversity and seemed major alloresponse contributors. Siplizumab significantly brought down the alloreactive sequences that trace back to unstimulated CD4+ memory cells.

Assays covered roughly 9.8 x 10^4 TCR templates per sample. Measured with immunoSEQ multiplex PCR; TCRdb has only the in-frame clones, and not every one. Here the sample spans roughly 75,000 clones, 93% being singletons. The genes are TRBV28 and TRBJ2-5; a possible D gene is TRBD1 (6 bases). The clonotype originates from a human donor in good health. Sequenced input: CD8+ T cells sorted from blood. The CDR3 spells CASTPVWGRETQYF. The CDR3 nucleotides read TGTGCCAGCACCCCAGTCTGGGGGCGGGAGACCCAGTACTTC.